This T cell receptor (beta chain) was captured in a study of T cell responses to AZD1222 COVID-19 vaccine. Looking at the study overall: Investigators merged groups given second doses at roughly 4 or roughly 12 weeks.

The protocol was immunoSEQ multiplex PCR, while the TCRdb copy is restricted to in-frame clones and leaves out a portion. The data hold some 100,000 clones, with 85% to 90% observed a single time. Per the germline V gene, CDR1 is ENHRY and CDR2 is SYGVKD. The CDR3 sequence is 16 residues long. Trimming took 4 bases from V and 7 from J; bases not matched to a gene: 7. The receptor was isolated from an adult in good health. The genes are TRBV10-3 and TRBJ2-7; the match to TRBD2 covers 16 bases. Sequenced material: peripheral blood, taken on day 0 of AZD1222 vaccination. The DNA for the CDR3 is TGTGCCATCAGTGGAACGGGACTAGCGGGAGGGCAAGAGCAGTACTTC. It encodes CAISGTGLAGGQEQYF.